Listed below are T cell receptor beta chains from one sample, sequenced in a study of cytomegalovirus exposure and HLA in healthy donors. Clones were sequenced by immunoSEQ multiplex PCR, and TCRdb holds only the in-frame ones, with some missing. The data contain about 58,000 clones, about nine tenths of them singletons. Sequencing was done on a sample of PBMCs. Every receptor here comes from a man younger than 30 in good health and CMV-seronegative. CDR3s leave out the opening cysteine and the closing phenylalanine or tryptophan. D genes are given only for firm matches. Size is omitted from some rows. Given values are once, few, many or a class for expanded clones.

j_call d_call cdr3_length v_call clone_size cdr3_aa
TRBJ2-2 TRBD2 13 TRBV4-3 NA ASSQEAGGTGELF
TRBJ2-7 TRBD1 13 TRBV5-4 NA ASSPGQGQAYEQY
TRBJ2-7 TRBD2 14 TRBV4-1 NA ASSQDIVAGWYEQY
TRBJ1-1 NA 13 TRBV18 NA ASSPNTDSYTEAF
TRBJ2-3 TRBD2 14 TRBV11-2 NA ASSSPTSGFTDTQY
TRBJ2-7 NA 11 TRBV7-6 once ASSSSGSYEQY
TRBJ2-1 TRBD1 13 TRBV5-1 NA ASRSGTGGPNEQF
TRBJ2-7 NA 13 TRBV11-2 NA ASSLEGVVSYEQY
TRBJ2-7 NA 10 TRBV9 NA ASSPGLNEQY
TRBJ1-5 NA 10 TRBV28 NA ASSPLLEPQH
TRBJ2-4 NA 13 TRBV9 NA ASSVGGKTLNIQY
TRBJ2-3 TRBD2 13 TRBV13 NA ASGASGSPVSPQY
TRBJ2-3 NA 13 TRBV13 NA ASSPGQWNTDTQY
TRBJ2-7 NA 11 TRBV7-2 NA ASSSNQGLFVS
TRBJ1-1 TRBD1 19 TRBV23-1 NA ASSHHPAYTGGWRVNTEAF
TRBJ2-5 NA 12 TRBV7-9 few ASSLEAGPKTQY
TRBJ1-5 TRBD1 12 TRBV27 NA ASSRQGSNQPQH
TRBJ2-2 TRBD2 15 TRBV7-2 NA ASSLAASSGGTGELF
TRBJ2-7 TRBD1 15 TRBV2 NA AINSVPRQGGSYEQY
TRBJ2-5 TRBD2 14 TRBV5-6 NA ASSFRLAGYQETQY
TRBJ1-4 NA 13 TRBV28 NA ASIRGWAGDEKLF
TRBJ1-5 TRBD1 14 TRBV27 once ASRLTGGFSNQPQH
TRBJ2-5 TRBD2 13 TRBV7-6 NA ASSLDSGSGETQY
TRBJ2-1 TRBD2 14 TRBV5-6 NA ASSLAGLAGMNEQF
TRBJ2-2 TRBD1 13 TRBV9 NA ASSVVEGAGGELF
TRBJ2-3 NA 12 TRBV7-7 once ASSLEVGQDTQY
TRBJ2-7 TRBD2 12 TRBV30 NA AWSTTSGFGLQY
TRBJ2-1 TRBD2 18 TRBV10-3 once AIRGTGTSGRLIPTNEQF
TRBJ1-4 NA 12 TRBV7-2 NA ASSRRATNEKLF
TRBJ2-5 TRBD2 12 TRBV4-1 NA ASSQQTSRETQY
TRBJ2-2 NA 11 TRBV28 NA ATTQLAPGELF
TRBJ2-1 TRBD1 11 TRBV29-1 NA SGGQGSYNEQF
TRBJ1-5 NA 16 TRBV2 NA ASSEAPIAGNSNQPQH
TRBJ2-3 TRBD2 14 TRBV10-3 NA AISEPGLAKTDTQY
TRBJ2-7 TRBD1 15 TRBV6-1 NA ASSGAPGTGSRNEQY
TRBJ2-1 NA 16 TRBV21-1 NA ASSKEGGATASSNEQF
TRBJ1-1 TRBD1 13 TRBV28 NA ASSFVYRGNTEAF
TRBJ2-3 NA 13 TRBV5-4 NA ASSLEEGRTDTQY
TRBJ2-2 TRBD2 11 TRBV30 once ATSLAGTGELF
TRBJ2-7 TRBD2 15 TRBV7-3 NA ASSYPPWSSGYIEQY
TRBJ2-1 NA 15 TRBV5-1 NA ASSSFPRTNSYNEQF
TRBJ1-1 TRBD1 13 TRBV7-9 once ASSPAGTGGTEAF
TRBJ2-7 NA 11 TRBV5-1 NA ASSFRVGSEQY
TRBJ2-3 NA 11 TRBV28 NA ASTPRRVGAQY
TRBJ2-5 NA 13 TRBV5-1 NA ASSSGLQGGETQY
TRBJ2-7 NA 11 TRBV6-4 NA ASSAHRVGEQY
TRBJ2-7 TRBD1 13 TRBV5-6 NA ASSLAGTGRYEQY
TRBJ1-1 TRBD1 10 TRBV29-1 NA SVSGGWTEAF
TRBJ2-5 NA 11 TRBV28 NA ASSTPGRETQY
TRBJ1-3 NA 12 TRBV5-4 NA ASSSQMAGNTIY
TRBJ1-4 TRBD1 13 TRBV18 NA ASSPDRATNEKLF
TRBJ2-1 NA 12 TRBV18 NA ASSPGYSYNEQF
TRBJ1-1 NA 11 TRBV5-6 NA ASSPETGSEAF
TRBJ1-1 TRBD1 13 TRBV7-9 NA ASRRGTGGNTEAF
TRBJ2-5 NA 10 TRBV29-1 NA SVDLLQETQY